The 20 T cell receptor beta chains below come from one sample, sequenced in a study of CD4+ T cells in melanoma. Here immunoSEQ multiplex PCR was the method, and the copy in TCRdb shows in-frame clones only, minus some. The sample lists some 120,000 clones, about nine tenths occurring once. Specimen: peripheral blood. The receptor source for this set is a human donor with melanoma.

The gene calls are TRBV5-6 and TRBJ2-1; 8 bases align to TRBD1. Germline CDR1 and CDR2: SGHDT and YYEEEE. CDR3 length equals 15 residues. Trimming cost V 2 bases and J 4 bases; bases outside gene matches: 5. The CDR3 coding sequence is TGTGCCAGCAGCTTCGCGGGACAGGAGTACAATGAGCAGTTCTTC. Its translation is CASSFAGQEYNEQFF.

This sequence joins TRBV2 and TRBJ2-7; D is ambiguous. The CDR3 loop spans 13 amino acids. Per the germline V gene, CDR1 is SNHLY and CDR2 is FYNNEI. The V end lost 7 bases, the J end lost 5 bases, and 15 bases lay between the germline ends. The CDR3: CASTGPPRDEQYF. CDR3 DNA: TGTGCCAGCACTGGGCCGCCAAGGGACGAGCAGTACTTC.

The chain couples TRBV10-3 to TRBJ2-5; 8 bases match TRBD2. This CDR3 has 15 residues. Trimming cost V 4 bases and J 1 base; bases outside gene matches: 5. The germline gives CDR1 ENHRY, CDR2 SYGVKD. Here the CDR3 DNA reads TGTGCCATCAGTGCAAGCGGGGGCTCCCAAGAGACCCAGTACTTC. Translation: CAISASGGSQETQYF.

The chain carries TRBV4-1 and TRBJ2-3; possible D gene TRBD2, 6 bases. The CDR3 is 18 amino acids. CDR1 is MGHRA, CDR2 YSYEKL, per germline. Trimming cost V 3 bases and J 4 bases, with 23 bases left between them. This CDR3 is CASSQKSGPGLSPDTQYF. The CDR3 bases are TGCGCCAGCAGCCAGAAAAGTGGGCCGGGACTCTCCCCAGATACGCAGTATTTT.

This rearrangement joins TRBV14 to TRBJ1-6; D unresolved. CDR1 and CDR2 (germline): SGHDN, FVKESK. Trimming removed 0 bases at V and 7 bases at J, with 10 bases between. The CDR3 is 15 residues long. CDR3: CASSQDFFENSPLHF. Written as DNA, the CDR3 is TGTGCCAGCAGCCAAGATTTCTTTGAGAATTCACCCCTCCACTTT.

V and J are TRBV7-9 and TRBJ2-5; 8 bases align to TRBD2. This CDR3 is 18 amino acids long. The V segment lost 5 bases and the J segment 3 bases; nucleotides outside the gene matches: 17. Germline-derived CDR1 and CDR2 are SEHNR and FQNEAQ (reference sequence). This CDR3 is CASSPAGRGQGAEETQYF. CDR3 bases: TGTGCCAGCAGCCCCGCCGGGAGGGGCCAGGGTGCTGAAGAGACCCAGTACTTC.

V usage is TRBV5-1 and J usage is TRBJ2-2; no reliable D call. This CDR3 region has 14 residues. Germline-derived CDR1 and CDR2 are SGHRS and YFSETQ. Trimming shortened V by 0 bases and J by 7 bases, and 10 bases separated the two germline ends. In DNA form, the CDR3 reads TGCGCCAGCAGCTTGGCCCCCGAGAACGGGGAGCTGTTTTTT. Protein sequence: CASSLAPENGELFF.

In DNA, the CDR3 is TGTGCCAGCAGTGAAACTAGCAGGGCGGCTTCCATCGGGCAGTACTTC. This translates into CASSETSRAASIGQYF. The V gene is TRBV2, the J gene TRBJ2-7; possibly TRBD2 for D (6 bases). V lost 2 bases to trimming and J lost 9 bases, with 23 bases between them. Germline V gene sequence: CDR1 SNHLY, CDR2 FYNNEI. This CDR3 region has 16 residues.

The chain uses TRBV18 and TRBJ2-1; D is unclear. This CDR3 is built from 13 residues. Germline V gene sequence: CDR1 KGHSH, CDR2 LQKENI. With 0 bases removed from V and 6 bases from J, the gap between germline ends came to 6 bases. The CDR3 DNA sequence: TGTGCCAGCTCACCACCGAGTACCAATGAGCAGTTCTTC. Translation: CASSPPSTNEQFF.

This chain links TRBV7-9 with TRBJ2-7; D is perhaps TRBD2 (5 bases). Germline V gene data show CDR1 as SEHNR and CDR2 as FQNEAQ (reference sequence). V dropped 9 bases and J dropped 1 base, with 13 bases sitting between them. CDR3 length: 13 residues. The CDR3 here is CASSEGRSYEQYF. The CDR3 DNA follows: TGTGCCAGTTCCGAGGGAAGGTCCTACGAGCAGTACTTC.

The chain links TRBV7-2 to TRBJ1-1; 8 bases map to TRBD1. Germline trimming cut 4 bases from V and 0 bases from J; bases unmatched to any gene: 7. CDR3 size: 16 residues. Germline CDR1 SGHTA, CDR2 FQGNSA. The CDR3 DNA is TGTGCCAGCAGCTGGCAGGGGGCAGCGATGAACACTGAAGCTTTCTTT. This codes for CASSWQGAAMNTEAFF.

The chain has TRBV6-5 and TRBJ2-5, with a weak D call TRBD1 (6 bases). The CDR3 is 14 amino acids. Germline assignment: CDR1 MNHEY and CDR2 SVGAGI. V lost 4 bases to trimming and J lost 7 bases, with 16 bases between them. Written as DNA, the CDR3 is TGTGCCAGCAGTTGGACAGTCACCAGGGTGACCCAGTACTTC. Translating gives CASSWTVTRVTQYF.

The V and J genes are TRBV7-3 and TRBJ2-1; the D gene is possibly TRBD1 (5 bases). The CDR3 has 13 residues. Germline assignment: CDR1 SGHTA and CDR2 FQGTGA. Between the trimmed V and J ends, which lost 5 bases and 10 bases, there was a span of 15 bases. CDR3 amino acids: CASSPKGLLEQFF. The CDR3 DNA reads TGTGCCAGCAGCCCTAAGGGGCTTTTGGAGCAGTTCTTC. Full variable domain (rest looked up from reference TRBV7-3 and TRBJ2-1): GAGVSQTPSNKVTEKGKYVELRCDPISGHTALYWYRQSLGQGPEFLIYFQGTGAADDSGLPNDRFFAVRPEGSVSTLKIQRTERGDSAVYLCASSPKGLLEQFFGPGTRLTVL.

V and J are TRBV19 and TRBJ1-6; no definite D call. Per the germline V gene, CDR1 is LNHDA and CDR2 is SQIVND (reference sequence). V lost 7 bases and J lost 0, with 19 bases in between. This CDR3 spans 18 amino acids. This CDR3 reads CASNLGGVRSSYNSPLHF. CDR3 nucleotides: TGTGCCAGTAATCTAGGCGGTGTGAGGAGCTCCTATAATTCACCCCTCCACTTT.

The chain employs TRBV7-6 and TRBJ2-7, with D possibly being TRBD1 or TRBD2 (5 bases each). CDR1 and CDR2 (germline): SGHVS, FNYEAQ. V was shortened by 5 bases and J by 3 bases, with 11 bases between the two germline ends. The CDR3 has 13 residues. The CDR3 region has the DNA TGTGCCAGCAGCACGGGACCCGACTACGAGCAGTACTTC. This codes for CASSTGPDYEQYF.

CDR3 sequence: CASSFRRVNTEAFF. CDR3 sequence (DNA): TGTGCCAGCAGTTTTCGCAGGGTGAACACTGAAGCTTTCTTT. This chain connects TRBV28 to TRBJ1-1; a possible D gene is TRBD1 (5 bases). CDR3 length equals 14 residues. V lost 3 bases and J lost 0, with 8 bases in between. In germline, CDR1 is MDHEN, CDR2 SYDVKM.

The genes are TRBV27 and TRBJ2-2; 16 positions agree with TRBD2. In germline, CDR1 is MNHEY, CDR2 SMNVEV (reference sequence). The V and J ends lost 1 base and 0 bases, in that order; junction bases with no gene match: 5. CDR3 length equals 20 residues. CDR3 residues: CASSLWGGTSGRANTGELFF. The CDR3 region has the DNA TGTGCCAGCAGTTTATGGGGGGGGACTAGCGGGAGGGCGAACACCGGGGAGCTGTTTTTT.

This chain links TRBV20-1 with TRBJ2-7; unclear D gene. The germline gives CDR1 DFQATT, CDR2 SNEGSKA (reference sequence). V lost 3 bases and J lost 3, with 6 bases in between. The CDR3 loop spans 11 amino acids. CDR3 sequence (DNA): TGCAGTGCTAGTCCTAGCTACGAGCAGTACTTC. It encodes CSASPSYEQYF.

J is TRBJ2-7 and V is TRBV6-5; the D is unclear. This CDR3 comprises 15 residues. CDR1 and CDR2 (germline): MNHEY, SVGAGI. With 6 bases removed from V and 12 bases from J, the gap between germline ends came to 27 bases. The CDR3 reads CASRERSGLGMAGYF. The DNA for the CDR3 is TGTGCCAGCAGAGAACGGTCTGGGCTAGGGATGGCAGGGTACTTC.

The chain has TRBV30 and TRBJ2-7; D perhaps matches TRBD2 (5 bases). Trimming shortened V by 1 base and J by 0 bases, and 7 bases separated the two germline ends. Per germline, CDR1 GTSNPN and CDR2 SVGIG (reference sequence). The CDR3 is 13 residues long. The CDR3 sequence: CAWSGRSSYEQYF. The CDR3, as DNA: TGTGCCTGGAGTGGGAGGAGCTCCTACGAGCAGTACTTC.